The TCR beta chain described here comes from a study of shared clonotypes between healthy human individuals. Study in general: Each donor had three CD4 naive, three CD4 memory, two CD8 naive and one CD8 memory plate. Study-level points and caveats: Generation probabilities were higher for clonotypes shared across all four sorted-subset donors than for unshared ones.

Profiling relied on immunoSEQ multiplex PCR, and the TCRdb table lists in-frame clones only, not all of them. Among roughly 410,000 clones, roughly 96% were seen once, and the ten largest hold about 0.34%. In regard to this clone: Its antigen is unidentified.

Trimming at V came to 2 bases and at J to 6 bases, leaving 7 bases not matched to a gene. Germline CDR1 and CDR2: MNHNS and SASEGT. This CDR3 is 16 amino acids long. This chain joins TRBV6-1 and TRBJ2-2; 9 bases are a match to TRBD2. This TCR derives from a man in his thirties or forties in good health. The sequencing input was memory CD8+ T cells sorted from blood. Subset denoted: CD45RO+ cells pooled with CCR7-negative TemRA cells. The chain's CDR3 is CASSERVAGVAGELFF. The CDR3 DNA reads TGTGCCAGCAGTGAAAGGGTAGCGGGAGTCGCCGGGGAGCTGTTTTTT.